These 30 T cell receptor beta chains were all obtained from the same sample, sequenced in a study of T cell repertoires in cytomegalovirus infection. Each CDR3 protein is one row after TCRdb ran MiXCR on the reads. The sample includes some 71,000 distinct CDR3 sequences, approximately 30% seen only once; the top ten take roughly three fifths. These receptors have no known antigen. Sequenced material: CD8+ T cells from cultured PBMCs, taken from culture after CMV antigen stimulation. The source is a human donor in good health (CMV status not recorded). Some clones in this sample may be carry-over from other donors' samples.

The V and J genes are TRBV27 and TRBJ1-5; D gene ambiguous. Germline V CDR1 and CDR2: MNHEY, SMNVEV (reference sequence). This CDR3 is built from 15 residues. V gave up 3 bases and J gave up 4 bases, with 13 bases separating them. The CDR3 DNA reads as TGTGCCAGCAGTTTTATGGGGTTTGGTAATCAGCCCCAGCATTTT. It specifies CASSFMGFGNQPQHF.

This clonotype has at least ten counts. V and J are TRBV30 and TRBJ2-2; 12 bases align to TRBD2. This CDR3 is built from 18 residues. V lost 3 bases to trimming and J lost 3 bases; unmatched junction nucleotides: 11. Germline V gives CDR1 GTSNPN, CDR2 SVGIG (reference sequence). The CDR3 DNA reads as TGTGCCTGGAGGTCTACTAGCGGGGGGATCTCGGACACCGGGGAGCTGTTTTTT. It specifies CAWRSTSGGISDTGELFF.

The CDR3 region is CASSQLGNEQFF. CDR3 in DNA: TGTGCCAGTAGCCAGCTTGGCAATGAGCAGTTCTTC. The chain has TRBV19 and TRBJ2-1; D uncertain. Germline loops: CDR1 LNHDA, CDR2 SQIVND (reference sequence). With 6 bases removed from V and 6 bases from J, the gap between germline ends came to 9 bases. This CDR3 spans 12 amino acids.

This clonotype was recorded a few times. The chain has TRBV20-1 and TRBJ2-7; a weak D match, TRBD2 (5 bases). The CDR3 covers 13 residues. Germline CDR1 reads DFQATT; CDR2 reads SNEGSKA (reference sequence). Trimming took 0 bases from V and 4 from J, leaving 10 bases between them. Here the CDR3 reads CSARDSRTYEQYF. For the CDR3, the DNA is TGCAGTGCTAGAGATAGTAGGACTTACGAGCAGTACTTC.

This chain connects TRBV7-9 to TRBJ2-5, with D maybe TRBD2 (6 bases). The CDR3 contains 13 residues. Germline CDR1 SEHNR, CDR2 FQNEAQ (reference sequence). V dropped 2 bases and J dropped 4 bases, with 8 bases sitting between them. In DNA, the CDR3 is TGTGCCAGCAGCTTAATCGGGGGAGAGACCCAGTACTTC. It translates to CASSLIGGETQYF.

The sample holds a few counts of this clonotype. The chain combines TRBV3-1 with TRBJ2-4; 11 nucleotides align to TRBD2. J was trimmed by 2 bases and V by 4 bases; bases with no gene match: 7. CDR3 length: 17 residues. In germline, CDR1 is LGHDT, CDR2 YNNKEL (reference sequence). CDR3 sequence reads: CASSPEPSGRTKNIQYF. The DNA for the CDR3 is TGTGCCAGCAGCCCCGAACCTAGCGGGAGGACCAAAAACATTCAGTACTTC. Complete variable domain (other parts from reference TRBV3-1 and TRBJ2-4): DTAVSQTPKYLVTQMGNDKSIKCEQNLGHDTMYWYKQDSKKFLKIMFSYNNKELIINETVPNRFSPKSPDKAHLNLHINSLELGDSAVYFCASSPEPSGRTKNIQYFGAGTRLSVL.

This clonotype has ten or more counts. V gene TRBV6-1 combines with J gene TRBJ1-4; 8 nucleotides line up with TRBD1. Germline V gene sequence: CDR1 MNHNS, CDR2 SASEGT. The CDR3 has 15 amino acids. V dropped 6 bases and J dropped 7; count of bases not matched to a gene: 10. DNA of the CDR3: TGTGCCAGCAGCCCAACGCAGGGGGCGGGTGAAAAACTGTTTTTT. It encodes CASSPTQGAGEKLFF.

The CDR3 reads CASSYRGGNQPQHF. CDR3 in DNA: TGTGCCAGCAGTTACCGCGGGGGCAATCAGCCCCAGCATTTT. The chain recombines TRBV6-5 with TRBJ1-5; unclear D gene. This CDR3 region has 14 residues. V was pared by 2 bases and J by 2 bases, with 7 bases between. CDR1 is MNHEY, CDR2 SVGAGI, per germline.

The CDR3 DNA follows: TGCGCCAGCAGCCAAGATGATATAGCGGGAGGGTACAATGAGCAGTTCTTC. Amino acid sequence: CASSQDDIAGGYNEQFF. J is TRBJ2-1 and V is TRBV4-3; 11 bases fit TRBD2. The V gene end was trimmed by 0 bases and the J gene end by 4 bases; junction bases not matched to a gene: 5. The CDR3 loop spans 17 amino acids. Per germline, CDR1 LGHNA and CDR2 YSLEER.

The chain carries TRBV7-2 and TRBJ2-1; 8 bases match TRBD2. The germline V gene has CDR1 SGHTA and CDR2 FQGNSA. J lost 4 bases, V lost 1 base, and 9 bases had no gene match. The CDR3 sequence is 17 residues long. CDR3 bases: TGTGCCAGCAGCTTAGATCGGGCGGGGGGCCGATACAATGAGCAGTTCTTC. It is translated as CASSLDRAGGRYNEQFF.

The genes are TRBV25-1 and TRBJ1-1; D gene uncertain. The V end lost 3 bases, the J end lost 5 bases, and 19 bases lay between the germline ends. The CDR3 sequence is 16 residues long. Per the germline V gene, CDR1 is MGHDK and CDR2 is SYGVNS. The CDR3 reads CASSDSPSETKTEAFF. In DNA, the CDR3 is TGTGCCAGCAGTGATTCCCCCTCTGAGACGAAAACTGAAGCTTTCTTT.

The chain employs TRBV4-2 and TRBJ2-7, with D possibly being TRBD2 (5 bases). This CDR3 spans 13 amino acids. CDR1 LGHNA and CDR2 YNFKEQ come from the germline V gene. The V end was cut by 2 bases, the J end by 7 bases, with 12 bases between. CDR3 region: CASSQSQPGEQYF. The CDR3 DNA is TGTGCCAGCAGCCAATCTCAACCGGGGGAGCAGTACTTC.

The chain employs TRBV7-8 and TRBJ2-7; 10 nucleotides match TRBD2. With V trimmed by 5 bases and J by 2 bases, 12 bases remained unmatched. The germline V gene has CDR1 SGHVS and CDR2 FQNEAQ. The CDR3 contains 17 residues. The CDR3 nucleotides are TGTGCCAGCAGCCCCTCGGTCGGGACTAGCGCAACCTACGAGCAGTACTTC. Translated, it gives CASSPSVGTSATYEQYF. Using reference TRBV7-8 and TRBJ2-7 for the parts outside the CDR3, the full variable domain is GAGVSQSPRYKVAKRGQDVALRCDPISGHVSLFWYQQALGQGPEFLTYFQNEAQLDKSGLPSDRFFAERPEGSVSTLKIQRTQQEDSAVYLCASSPSVGTSATYEQYFGPGTRLTVT.

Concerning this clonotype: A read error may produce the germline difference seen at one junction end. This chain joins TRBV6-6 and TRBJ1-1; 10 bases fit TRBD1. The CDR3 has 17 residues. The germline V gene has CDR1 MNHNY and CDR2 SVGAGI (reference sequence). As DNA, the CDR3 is TGTACCAGCAGTTACCGACAGGGGGCTGCAGTGTACACTGAAGCTTTCTTT. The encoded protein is CTSSYRQGAAVYTEAFF.

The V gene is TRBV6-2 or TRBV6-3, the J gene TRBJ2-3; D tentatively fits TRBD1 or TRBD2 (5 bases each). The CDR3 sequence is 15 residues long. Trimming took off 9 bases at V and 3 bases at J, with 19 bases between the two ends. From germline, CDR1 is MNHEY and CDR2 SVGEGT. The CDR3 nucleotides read TGTGCCAGTACTACCGGGGCTAGTTTTACAGATACGCAGTATTTT. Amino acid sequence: CASTTGASFTDTQYF.

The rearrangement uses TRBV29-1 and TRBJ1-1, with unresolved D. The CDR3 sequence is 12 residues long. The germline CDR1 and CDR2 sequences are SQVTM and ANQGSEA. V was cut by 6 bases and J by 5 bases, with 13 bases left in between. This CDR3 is CSVDGLGTEAFF. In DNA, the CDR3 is TGCAGCGTGGACGGTCTCGGGACTGAAGCTTTCTTT. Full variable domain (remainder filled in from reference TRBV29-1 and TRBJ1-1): SAVISQKPSRDICQRGTSLTIQCQVDSQVTMMFWYRQQPGQSLTLIATANQGSEATYESGFVIDKFPISRPNLTFSTLTVSNMSPEDSSIYLCSVDGLGTEAFFGQGTRLTVV.

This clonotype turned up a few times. The CDR3 DNA follows: TGTGCCAGCAGGAGACTAGCGGGGGGGCAGAACGAGCAGTACTTC. It codes for CASRRLAGGQNEQYF. The genes are TRBV2 and TRBJ2-7; 14 bases agree with TRBD2. The CDR3 contains 15 residues. Per germline, CDR1 SNHLY and CDR2 FYNNEI. The junction had 6 bases not matched to a gene; V was cut back by 6 bases and J by 5 bases.

The CDR3 sequence: CASSDRGREKLFF. In nucleotides, the CDR3 is TGTGCCAGCAGCGACAGGGGTCGTGAAAAACTGTTTTTT. J is TRBJ1-4 and V is TRBV12-3 or TRBV12-4, with 8 bases that match TRBD1. Unmatched junction bases numbered 4, after V lost 6 bases and J lost 7 bases. The CDR3 length is 13 residues.

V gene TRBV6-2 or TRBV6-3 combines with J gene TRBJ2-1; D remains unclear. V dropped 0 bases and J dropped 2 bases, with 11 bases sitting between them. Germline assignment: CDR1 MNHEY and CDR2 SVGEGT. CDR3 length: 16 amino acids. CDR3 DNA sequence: TGTGCCAGCAGTTACTCAGACCTAAATGCCTACAATGAGCAGTTCTTC. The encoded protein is CASSYSDLNAYNEQFF.

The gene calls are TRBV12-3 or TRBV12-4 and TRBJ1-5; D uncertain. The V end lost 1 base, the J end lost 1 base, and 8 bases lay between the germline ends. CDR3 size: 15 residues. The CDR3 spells CASSLVGGSNQPQHF. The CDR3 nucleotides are TGTGCCAGCAGTTTAGTGGGCGGGAGCAATCAGCCCCAGCATTTT.

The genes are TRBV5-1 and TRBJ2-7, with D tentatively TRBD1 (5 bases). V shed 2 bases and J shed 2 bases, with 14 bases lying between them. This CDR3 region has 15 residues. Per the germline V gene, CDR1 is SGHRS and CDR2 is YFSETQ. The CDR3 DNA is TGCGCCAGCAGCTTCGGTAGTGGACAAGCCTACGAGCAGTACTTC. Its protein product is CASSFGSGQAYEQYF. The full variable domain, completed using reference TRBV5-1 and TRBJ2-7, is KAGVTQTPRYLIKTRGQQVTLSCSPISGHRSVSWYQQTPGQGLQFLFEYFSETQRNKGNFPGRFSGRQFSNSRSEMNVSTLELGDSALYLCASSFGSGQAYEQYFGPGTRLTVT.

The CDR3 nucleotides read TGCGCCAGCGGGACTAGCGGGGATAGGGATACGCAGTATTTT. Translation: CASGTSGDRDTQYF. This sequence joins TRBV5-1 and TRBJ2-3, with 13 bases lining up with TRBD2. V was clipped by 7 bases and J by 6 bases; unmatched bases: 5. The V gene's germline CDR1 is SGHRS and CDR2 YFSETQ. This CDR3 has 14 residues.

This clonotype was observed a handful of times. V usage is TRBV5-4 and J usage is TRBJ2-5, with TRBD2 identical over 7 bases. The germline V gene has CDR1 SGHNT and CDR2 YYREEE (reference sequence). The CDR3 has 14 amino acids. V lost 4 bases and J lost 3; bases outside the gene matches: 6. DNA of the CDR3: TGTGCCAGCAGCCGAGCGAGCGGGGAAGAGACCCAGTACTTC. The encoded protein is CASSRASGEETQYF.

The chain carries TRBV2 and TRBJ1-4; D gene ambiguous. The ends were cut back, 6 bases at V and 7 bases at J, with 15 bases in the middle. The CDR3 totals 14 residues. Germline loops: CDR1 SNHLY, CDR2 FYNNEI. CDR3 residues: CASRGTLAGEKLFF. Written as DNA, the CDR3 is TGTGCCAGCAGGGGAACCCTAGCAGGTGAAAAACTGTTTTTT.

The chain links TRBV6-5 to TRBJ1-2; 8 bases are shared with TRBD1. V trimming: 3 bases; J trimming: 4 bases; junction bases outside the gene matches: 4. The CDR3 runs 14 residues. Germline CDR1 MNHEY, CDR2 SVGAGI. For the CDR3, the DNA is TGTGCCAGCAGTTATCAGGGGGCTGGCTATGGCTACACCTTC. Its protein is CASSYQGAGYGYTF.

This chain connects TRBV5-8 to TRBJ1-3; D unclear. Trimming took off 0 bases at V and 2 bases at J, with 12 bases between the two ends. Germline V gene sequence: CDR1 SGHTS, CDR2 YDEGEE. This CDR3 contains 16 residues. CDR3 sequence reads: CASSLAAREAGNTIYF. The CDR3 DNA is TGTGCCAGCAGCTTGGCCGCAAGGGAGGCTGGAAACACCATATATTTT.

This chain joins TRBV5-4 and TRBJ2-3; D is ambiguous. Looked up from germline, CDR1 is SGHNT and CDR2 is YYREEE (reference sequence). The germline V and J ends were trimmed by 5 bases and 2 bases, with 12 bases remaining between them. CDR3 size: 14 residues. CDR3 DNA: TGTGCCAGCAGACCCGCCGAGGTCACAGATACGCAGTATTTT. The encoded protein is CASRPAEVTDTQYF.

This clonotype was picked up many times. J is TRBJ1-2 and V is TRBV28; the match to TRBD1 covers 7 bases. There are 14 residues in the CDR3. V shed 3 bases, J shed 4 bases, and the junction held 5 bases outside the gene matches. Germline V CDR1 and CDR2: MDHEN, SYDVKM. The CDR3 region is CASSLLTGSYGYTF. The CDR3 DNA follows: TGTGCCAGCAGTTTGCTGACAGGGTCCTATGGCTACACCTTC.

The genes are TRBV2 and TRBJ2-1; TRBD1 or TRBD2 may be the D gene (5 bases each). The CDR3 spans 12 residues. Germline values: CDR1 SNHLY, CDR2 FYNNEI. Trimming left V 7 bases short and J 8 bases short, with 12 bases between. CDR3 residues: CASKPRGDEQFF. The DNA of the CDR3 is TGTGCCAGCAAGCCGAGGGGCGATGAGCAGTTCTTC.

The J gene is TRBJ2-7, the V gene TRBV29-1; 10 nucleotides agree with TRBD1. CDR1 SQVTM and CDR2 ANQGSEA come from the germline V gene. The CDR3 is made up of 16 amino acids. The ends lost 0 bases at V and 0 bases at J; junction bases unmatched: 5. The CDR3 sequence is CSVEDPGTGASYEQYF. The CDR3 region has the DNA TGCAGCGTTGAAGATCCCGGGACAGGGGCCTCCTACGAGCAGTACTTC.